This is a list of T cell receptor beta chains from one sample in a study of OX40 agonist ivuxolimab in advanced cancers. Libraries were prepared by immunoSEQ multiplex PCR; TCRdb keeps only in-frame clonotypes and omits some of them. The sample lists some 100,000 clones; 90% were seen once. The sample here was CD4+ or CD8+ T cells sorted from blood, taken in a trial of the OX40 agonist ivuxolimab. The receptors come from an adult with an advanced solid tumor such as melanoma, head and neck, liver or kidney cancer. Each CDR3 is given with its conserved first and last residue. A D gene is named only where the DNA matches it firmly. The size of a clone is reported for some rows only, either as once, few or many, or as a class for expanded clones.

>NA|TRBJ2-2|TRBV18|NA
CASSPPQGPNTGELFF
TGTGCCAGCTCACCCCCTCAGGGGCCGAACACCGGGGAGCTGTTTTTT
>few|TRBJ2-7|TRBV7-8|NA
CASSSTRVGREQYF
TGTGCCAGCAGCTCGACTCGGGTCGGACGCGAGCAGTACTTC
>once|TRBJ2-7|TRBV28|NA
CASSSGTMSSYEQYF
TGTGCCAGCAGTTCCGGGACGATGAGCTCCTACGAGCAGTACTTC
>NA|TRBJ1-1|TRBV9|NA
CASSVEGGRGKRTEAFF
TGTGCCAGCAGCGTAGAGGGAGGGCGCGGAAAAAGGACTGAAGCTTTCTTT
>NA|TRBJ2-1|TRBV7-9|NA
CASSLNRGGSNEQFF
TGTGCCAGCAGCTTAAACAGGGGGGGTTCCAATGAGCAGTTCTTC
>NA|TRBJ1-1|TRBV5-4|TRBD1
CASSPQGPRNTEAFF
TGTGCCAGCAGCCCACAGGGGCCGAGGAACACTGAAGCTTTCTTT
>NA|TRBJ2-3|TRBV19|TRBD2
CASRTGLATDTQYF
TGTGCCAGTAGAACCGGACTAGCCACAGATACGCAGTATTTT
>NA|TRBJ1-2|TRBV5-1|NA
CASSPSGWGYTF
TGCGCCAGCAGCCCCTCCGGCTGGGGCTACACCTTC
>NA|TRBJ2-2|TRBV11-3|NA
CASRGRFPGELFF
TGTGCCAGCAGGGGCAGGTTCCCCGGGGAGCTGTTTTTT
>NA|TRBJ1-4|TRBV7-9|NA
CASSLGTANEKLFF
TGTGCCAGCAGCTTAGGGACAGCTAATGAAAAACTGTTTTTT
>NA|TRBJ2-7|TRBV6-1|TRBD2
CASSVSGLNNYEQYF
TGTGCCAGCAGTGTTAGCGGGTTAAATAACTACGAGCAGTACTTC
>NA|TRBJ2-7|TRBV7-2|TRBD1
CASSISRGRGFYEQYF
TGTGCCAGCAGCATAAGCAGGGGGCGCGGTTTTTACGAGCAGTACTTC